This T cell receptor beta chain was recovered during a study of Ad26.COV2.S vaccination and SARS-CoV-2 variants. TCRdb keeps only in-frame clones here, not all; method: immunoSEQ multiplex PCR. Here the sample spans a few hundred thousand clones, around nine tenths being singletons. Described treatment: some 20 received Ad26.COV2.S at low or high dose, single or two shots; 5 received placebo; per-sample allocation not given. Samples analyzed were those drawn on day 63 after the first vaccine or placebo injection. The V end lost 4 bases, the J end lost 5 bases, and 21 bases lay between the germline ends. Per germline, CDR1 LNHDA and CDR2 SQIVND (reference sequence). There are 17 residues in the CDR3.

The J gene is TRBJ2-1, the V gene TRBV19; a weak D match, TRBD2 (6 bases). The source was peripheral blood, collected in a trial of Ad26.COV2.S vaccine versus placebo. This receptor was taken from a person between 18 and 65 years old who received the Ad26.COV2.S COVID-19 vaccine or a placebo. This CDR3 reads CASSRGVTSPRNNEQFF. The DNA of the CDR3 is TGTGCCAGTAGTAGGGGGGTTACCAGCCCGCGAAACAATGAGCAGTTCTTC.